Presented here are 7 T cell receptor beta chains from one specimen sequenced in a study of T cells in Graves' hyperthyroidism and ophthalmopathy. Template material for amplifying TCR beta CDR3 regions consisted of RNA transcripts. Carried out on the TCR CDR3, a first-round RT-PCR used the HTBI primer set. TCRdb recomputed calls from the multiplex PCR reads with MiXCR, one row per CDR3 protein. Here the sample spans around 760,000 distinct CDR3 sequences, roughly a third being singletons. The source material was blood. These receptors were taken from a woman aged 40-49 years with Graves' hyperthyroidism.

At least ten counts were recorded for this clonotype. The rearrangement links TRBV10-3 to TRBJ1-2, with 12 bases lining up with TRBD1. The CDR3 sequence is 15 residues long. CDR1 ENHRY and CDR2 SYGVKD come from the germline V gene. J gave up 10 bases and V 3 bases, and 9 bases lay outside the gene matches. The CDR3 nucleotides are TGTGCCATCAGTGATCAGGGACAGGGGGCGCGCAACTACACCTTC. Protein: CAISDQGQGARNYTF.

This clonotype was detected ten times or more. The V call is TRBV6-2 or TRBV6-3, the J call TRBJ2-7; D uncertain. The V end was cut by 2 bases, the J end by 1 base, with 6 bases between. Germline V gene data show CDR1 as MNHEY and CDR2 as SVGEGT. CDR3 length: 13 amino acids. The DNA for the CDR3 is TGTGCCAGCAGTTACACGCGGTCCTACGAGCAGTACTTC. It specifies CASSYTRSYEQYF.

This clonotype was found a few times. This sequence joins TRBV7-2 and TRBJ2-5, with 7 bases fitting TRBD2. Germline V lookup: CDR1 SGHTA, CDR2 FQGNSA. CDR3 length: 15 amino acids. V was pared by 2 bases and J by 7 bases, with 10 bases of the junction left unmatched. In DNA, the CDR3 is TGTGCCAGCAGCTTATCCCGGCGGGAGTGGGTGACCCAGTACTTC. Translated, it gives CASSLSRREWVTQYF.

V usage is TRBV20-1 and J usage is TRBJ2-1; TRBD2 agrees at 7 bases. The length of the CDR3 is 12 residues. The V gene end was trimmed by 3 bases and the J gene end by 8 bases; junction bases not matched to a gene: 4. Looked up from germline, CDR1 is DFQATT and CDR2 is SNEGSKA (reference sequence). This CDR3 is CSASGRSHEQFF. The CDR3 DNA reads as TGCAGTGCTAGCGGGAGGTCCCATGAGCAGTTCTTC.

On this clonotype: A much larger clone differs from this one at a single base, so this may be a read error. This chain's CDR3 is CASSWDRVGENQYF. The DNA of the CDR3 is TGTGCCAGCAGCTGGGACAGGGTTGGAGAGAACCAGTACTTC. The chain joins TRBV7-9 to TRBJ2-5; 9 bases agree with TRBD1. The CDR3 has 14 amino acids. Germline CDR1 is SEHNR and CDR2 is FQNEAQ (reference sequence). The entire variable domain, with the rest obtained from reference TRBV7-9 and TRBJ2-5, is as follows: DTGVSQNPRHKITKRGQNVTFRCDPISEHNRLYWYRQTLGQGPEFLTYFQNEAQLEKSRLLSDRFSAERPKGSFSTLEIQRTEQGDSAMYLCASSWDRVGENQYFGPGTRLLVL.

The rearrangement links TRBV4-2 to TRBJ2-7, with 14 bases aligning to TRBD2. This CDR3 is built from 16 residues. With V trimmed by 3 bases and J by 3 bases, 4 bases remained unmatched. CDR1 and CDR2 (germline): LGHNA, YNFKEQ. CDR3 sequence (DNA): TGTGCCAGCAGCCAGGGACTAGCGGGAGATCACTACGAGCAGTACTTC. It translates to CASSQGLAGDHYEQYF.

This clonotype was detected ten times or more. The chain carries TRBV10-3 and TRBJ1-1, with 10 bases lining up with TRBD1. The V segment lost 10 bases and the J segment 5 bases; nucleotides outside the gene matches: 4. CDR1 is ENHRY, CDR2 SYGVKD, per germline. There are 12 residues in the CDR3. The CDR3 bases are TGTGCCACAGGGACAGGGGCGACTGAAGCTTTCTTT. Translating it yields CATGTGATEAFF.